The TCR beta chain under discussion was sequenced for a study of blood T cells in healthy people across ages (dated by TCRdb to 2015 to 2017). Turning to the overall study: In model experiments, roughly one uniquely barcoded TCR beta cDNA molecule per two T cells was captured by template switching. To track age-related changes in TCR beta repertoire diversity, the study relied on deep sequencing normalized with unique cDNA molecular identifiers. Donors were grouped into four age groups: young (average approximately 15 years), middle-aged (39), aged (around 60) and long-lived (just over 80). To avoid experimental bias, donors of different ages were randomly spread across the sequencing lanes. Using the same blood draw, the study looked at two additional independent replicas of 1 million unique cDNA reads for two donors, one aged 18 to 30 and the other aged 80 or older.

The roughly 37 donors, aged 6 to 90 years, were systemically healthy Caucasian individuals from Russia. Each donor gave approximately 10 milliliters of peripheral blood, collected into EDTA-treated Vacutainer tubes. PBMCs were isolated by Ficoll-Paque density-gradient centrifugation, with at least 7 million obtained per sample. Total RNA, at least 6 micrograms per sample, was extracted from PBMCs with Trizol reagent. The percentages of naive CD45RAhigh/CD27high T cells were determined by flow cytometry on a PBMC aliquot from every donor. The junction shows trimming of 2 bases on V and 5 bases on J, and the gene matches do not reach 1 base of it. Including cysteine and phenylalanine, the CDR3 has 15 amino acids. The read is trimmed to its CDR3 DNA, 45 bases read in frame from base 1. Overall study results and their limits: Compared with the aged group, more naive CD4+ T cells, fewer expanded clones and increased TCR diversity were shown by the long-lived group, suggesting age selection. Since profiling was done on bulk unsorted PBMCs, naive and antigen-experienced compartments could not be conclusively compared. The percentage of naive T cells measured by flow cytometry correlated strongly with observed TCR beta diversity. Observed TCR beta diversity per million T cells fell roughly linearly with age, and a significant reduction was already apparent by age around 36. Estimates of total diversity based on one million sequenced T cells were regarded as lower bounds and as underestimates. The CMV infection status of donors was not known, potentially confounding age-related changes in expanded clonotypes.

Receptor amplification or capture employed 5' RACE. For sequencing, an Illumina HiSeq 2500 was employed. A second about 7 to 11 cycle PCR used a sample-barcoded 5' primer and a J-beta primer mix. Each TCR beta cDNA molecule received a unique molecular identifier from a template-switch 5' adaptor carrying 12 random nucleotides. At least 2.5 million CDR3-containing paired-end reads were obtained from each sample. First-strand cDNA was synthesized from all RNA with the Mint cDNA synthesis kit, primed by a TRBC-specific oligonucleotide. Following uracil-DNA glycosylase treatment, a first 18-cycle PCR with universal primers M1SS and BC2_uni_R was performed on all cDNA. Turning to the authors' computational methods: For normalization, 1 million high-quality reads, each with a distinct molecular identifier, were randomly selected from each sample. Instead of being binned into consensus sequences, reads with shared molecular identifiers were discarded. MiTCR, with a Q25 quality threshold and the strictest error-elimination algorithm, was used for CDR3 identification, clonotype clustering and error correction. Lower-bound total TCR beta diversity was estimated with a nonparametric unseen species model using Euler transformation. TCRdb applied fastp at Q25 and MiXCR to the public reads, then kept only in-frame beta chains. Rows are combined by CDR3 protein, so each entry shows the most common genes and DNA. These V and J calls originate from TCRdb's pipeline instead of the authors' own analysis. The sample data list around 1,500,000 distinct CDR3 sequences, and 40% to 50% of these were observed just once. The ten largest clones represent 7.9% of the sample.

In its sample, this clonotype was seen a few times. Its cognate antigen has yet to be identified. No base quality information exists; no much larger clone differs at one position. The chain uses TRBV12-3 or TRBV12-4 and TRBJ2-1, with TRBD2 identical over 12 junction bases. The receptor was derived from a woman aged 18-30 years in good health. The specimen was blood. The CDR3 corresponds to CASSLTSGGHNEQFF. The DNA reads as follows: TGTGCCAGCAGTTTAACTAGCGGGGGGCACAATGAGCAGTTCTTC.